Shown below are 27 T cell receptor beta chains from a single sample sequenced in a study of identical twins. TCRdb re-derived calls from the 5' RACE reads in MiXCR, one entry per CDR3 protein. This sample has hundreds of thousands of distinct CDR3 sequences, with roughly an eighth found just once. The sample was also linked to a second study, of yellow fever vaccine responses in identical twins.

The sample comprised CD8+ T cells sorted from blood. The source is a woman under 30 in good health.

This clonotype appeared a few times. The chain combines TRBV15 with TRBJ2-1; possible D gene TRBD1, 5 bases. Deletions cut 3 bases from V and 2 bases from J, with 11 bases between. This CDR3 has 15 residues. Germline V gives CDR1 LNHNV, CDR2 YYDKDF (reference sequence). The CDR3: CATSSTAGPYNEQFF. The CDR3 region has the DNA TGTGCCACCAGCAGTACCGCAGGGCCCTACAATGAGCAGTTCTTC.

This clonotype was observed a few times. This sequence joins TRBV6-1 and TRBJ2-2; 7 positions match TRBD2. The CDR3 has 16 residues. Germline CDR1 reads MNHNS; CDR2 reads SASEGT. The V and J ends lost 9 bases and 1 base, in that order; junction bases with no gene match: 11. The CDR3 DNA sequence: TGTGCCAGTACCTTGACTGGCGGGGGGAACACCGGGGAGCTGTTTTTT. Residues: CASTLTGGGNTGELFF.

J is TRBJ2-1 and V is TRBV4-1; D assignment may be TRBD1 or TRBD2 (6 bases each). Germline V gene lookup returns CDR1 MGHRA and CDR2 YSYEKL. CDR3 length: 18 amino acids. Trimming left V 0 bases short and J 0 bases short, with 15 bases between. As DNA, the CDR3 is TGCGCCAGCAGCCAAGACCGGGGGCCCTCGAGCTCCTACAATGAGCAGTTCTTC. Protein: CASSQDRGPSSSYNEQFF.

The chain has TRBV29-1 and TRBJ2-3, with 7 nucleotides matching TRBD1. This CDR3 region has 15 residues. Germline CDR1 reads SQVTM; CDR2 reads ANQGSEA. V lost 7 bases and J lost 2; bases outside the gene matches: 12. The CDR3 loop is CSGLEGQRHTDTQYF. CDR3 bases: TGCAGCGGGCTTGAGGGACAGCGACACACAGATACGCAGTATTTT.

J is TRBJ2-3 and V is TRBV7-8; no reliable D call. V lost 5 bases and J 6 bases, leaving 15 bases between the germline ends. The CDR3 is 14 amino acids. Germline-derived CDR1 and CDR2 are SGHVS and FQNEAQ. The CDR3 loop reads CASSPELPPDTQYF. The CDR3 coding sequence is TGTGCCAGCAGCCCGGAGCTACCCCCGGATACGCAGTATTTT.

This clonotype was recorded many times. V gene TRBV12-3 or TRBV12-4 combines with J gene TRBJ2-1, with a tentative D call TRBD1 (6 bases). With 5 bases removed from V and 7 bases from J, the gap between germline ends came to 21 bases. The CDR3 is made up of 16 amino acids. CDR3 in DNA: TGTGCCAGCAGTCCTCAGACAGCAGGGGTGGGGAATGAGCAGTTCTTC. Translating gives CASSPQTAGVGNEQFF.

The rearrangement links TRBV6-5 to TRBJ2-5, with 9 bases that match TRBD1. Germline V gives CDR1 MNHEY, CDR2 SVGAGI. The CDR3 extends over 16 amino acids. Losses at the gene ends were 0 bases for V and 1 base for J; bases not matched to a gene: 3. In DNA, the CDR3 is TGTGCCAGCAGTTACTCGAGGACAGGGGTCCAAGAGACCCAGTACTTC. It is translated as CASSYSRTGVQETQYF.

CDR3 sequence: CASSLVTSGFNEQFF. The DNA of the CDR3 is TGTGCCAGCAGCTTAGTGACTAGCGGGTTCAATGAGCAGTTCTTC. The chain recombines TRBV7-2 with TRBJ2-1; 10 bases map to TRBD2. Germline V gives CDR1 SGHTA, CDR2 FQGNSA. Trimming removed 1 base from V and 6 bases from J; junction bases left unmatched: 3. The CDR3 has 15 amino acids. The full variable domain, completed using reference TRBV7-2 and TRBJ2-1, is GAGVSQSPSNKVTEKGKDVELRCDPISGHTALYWYRQSLGQGLEFLIYFQGNSAPDKSGLPSDRFSAERTGGSVSTLTIQRTQQEDSAVYLCASSLVTSGFNEQFFGPGTRLTVL.

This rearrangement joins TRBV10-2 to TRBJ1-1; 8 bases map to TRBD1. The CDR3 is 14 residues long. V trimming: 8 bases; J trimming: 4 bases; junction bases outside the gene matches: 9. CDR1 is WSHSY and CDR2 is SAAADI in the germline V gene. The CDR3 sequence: CASSGGVGGTEAFF. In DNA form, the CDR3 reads TGCGCCAGCTCAGGGGGCGTAGGGGGCACTGAAGCTTTCTTT.

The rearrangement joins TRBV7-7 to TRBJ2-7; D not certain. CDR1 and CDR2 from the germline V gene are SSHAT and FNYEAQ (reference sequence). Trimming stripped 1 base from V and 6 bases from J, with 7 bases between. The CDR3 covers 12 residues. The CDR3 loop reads CASSLEASEQYV. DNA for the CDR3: TGTGCCAGCAGCTTAGAGGCGAGCGAGCAGTACGTC.

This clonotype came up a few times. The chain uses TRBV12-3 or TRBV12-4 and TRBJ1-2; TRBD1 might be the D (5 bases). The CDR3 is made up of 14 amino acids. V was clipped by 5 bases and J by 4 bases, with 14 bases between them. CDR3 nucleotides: TGTGCCAGCAGTACAGCCGGGACGGCCTATGGCTACACCTTC. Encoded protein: CASSTAGTAYGYTF.

CDR3 in amino acids: CASSQEASGWGTDTQYF. For the CDR3, the DNA is TGTGCCAGCAGCCAAGAAGCTTCTGGGTGGGGCACAGATACGCAGTATTTT. The V call is TRBV3-1, the J call TRBJ2-3; no clear D. CDR3 size: 17 residues. The V and J ends lost 0 bases and 1 base respectively, with 14 bases between them. Germline V gives CDR1 LGHDT, CDR2 YNNKEL (reference sequence).

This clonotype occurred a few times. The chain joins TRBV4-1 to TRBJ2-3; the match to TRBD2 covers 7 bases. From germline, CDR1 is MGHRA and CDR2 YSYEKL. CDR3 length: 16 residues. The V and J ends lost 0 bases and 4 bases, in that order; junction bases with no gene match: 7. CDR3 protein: CASSQEGLKASDTQYF. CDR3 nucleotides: TGCGCCAGCAGCCAAGAGGGACTAAAGGCTTCAGATACGCAGTATTTT.

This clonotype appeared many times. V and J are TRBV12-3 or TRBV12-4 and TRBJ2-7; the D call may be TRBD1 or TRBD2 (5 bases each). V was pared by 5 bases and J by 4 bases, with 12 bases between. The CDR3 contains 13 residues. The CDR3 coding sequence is TGTGCCAGCAGTCCCCGGGACCGATACGAGCAGTACTTC. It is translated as CASSPRDRYEQYF.

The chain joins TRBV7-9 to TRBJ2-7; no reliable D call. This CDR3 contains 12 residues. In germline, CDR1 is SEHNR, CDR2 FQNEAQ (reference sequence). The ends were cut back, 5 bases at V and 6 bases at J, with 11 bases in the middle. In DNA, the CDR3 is TGTGCCAGCAGCATCAACCTACTCGAGCAGTACTTC. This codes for CASSINLLEQYF.

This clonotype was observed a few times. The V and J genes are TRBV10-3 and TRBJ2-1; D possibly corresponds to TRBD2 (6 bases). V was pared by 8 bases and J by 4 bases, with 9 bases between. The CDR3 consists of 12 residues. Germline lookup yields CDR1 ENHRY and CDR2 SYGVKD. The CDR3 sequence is CAIGGGYNEQFF. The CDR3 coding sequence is TGTGCCATCGGTGGGGGGTACAATGAGCAGTTCTTC.

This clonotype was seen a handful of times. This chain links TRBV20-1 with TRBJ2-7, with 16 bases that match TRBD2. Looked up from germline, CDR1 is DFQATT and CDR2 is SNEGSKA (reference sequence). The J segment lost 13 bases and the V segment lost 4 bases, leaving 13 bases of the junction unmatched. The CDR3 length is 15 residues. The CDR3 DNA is TGCAGTGCTAATGGACCGGGACTAGCGGGAGGGGAGCGTTACTTC. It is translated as CSANGPGLAGGERYF.

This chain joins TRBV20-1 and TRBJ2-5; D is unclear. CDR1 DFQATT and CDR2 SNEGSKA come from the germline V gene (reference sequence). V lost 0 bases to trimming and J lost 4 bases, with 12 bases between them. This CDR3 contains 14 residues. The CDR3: CSARDPGSGETQYF. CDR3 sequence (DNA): TGCAGTGCTAGAGATCCTGGTAGTGGAGAGACCCAGTACTTC.

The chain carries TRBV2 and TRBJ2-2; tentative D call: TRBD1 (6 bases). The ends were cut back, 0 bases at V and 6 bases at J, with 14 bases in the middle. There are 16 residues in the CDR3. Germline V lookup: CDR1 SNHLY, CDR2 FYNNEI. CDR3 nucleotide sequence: TGTGCCAGCAGTGAAGCCGAGGGACAATGGGCCGGGGAGCTGTTTTTT. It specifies CASSEAEGQWAGELFF.

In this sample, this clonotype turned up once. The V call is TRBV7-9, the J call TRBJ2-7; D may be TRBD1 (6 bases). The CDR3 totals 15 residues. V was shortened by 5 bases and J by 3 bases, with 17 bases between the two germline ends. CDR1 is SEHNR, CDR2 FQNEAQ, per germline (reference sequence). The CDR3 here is CASSGPRTADYEQYV. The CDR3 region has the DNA TGTGCCAGCAGCGGACCGAGGACAGCTGACTACGAGCAGTACGTC.

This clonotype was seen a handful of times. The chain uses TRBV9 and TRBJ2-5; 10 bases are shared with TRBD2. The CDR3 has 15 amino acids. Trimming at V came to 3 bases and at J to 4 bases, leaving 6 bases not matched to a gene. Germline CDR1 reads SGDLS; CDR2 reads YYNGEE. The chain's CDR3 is CASSATAGGGETQYF. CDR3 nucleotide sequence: TGTGCCAGCAGCGCAACAGCGGGAGGGGGAGAGACCCAGTACTTC. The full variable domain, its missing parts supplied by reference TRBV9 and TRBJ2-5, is DSGVTQTPKHLITATGQRVTLRCSPRSGDLSVYWYQQSLDQGLQFLIQYYNGEERAKGNILERFSAQQFPDLHSELNLSSLELGDSALYFCASSATAGGGETQYFGPGTRLLVL.

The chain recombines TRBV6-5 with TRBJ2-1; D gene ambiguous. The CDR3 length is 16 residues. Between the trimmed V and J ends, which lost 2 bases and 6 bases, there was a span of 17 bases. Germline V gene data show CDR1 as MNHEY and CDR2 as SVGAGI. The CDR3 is CASSYGWIGPSNEQFF. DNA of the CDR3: TGTGCCAGCAGTTACGGTTGGATTGGGCCCAGCAATGAGCAGTTCTTC.

The CDR3 here is CAISEGGTVDQPQHF. For the CDR3, the DNA is TGTGCCATCAGTGAAGGGGGGACGGTCGATCAGCCCCAGCATTTT. The chain employs TRBV10-3 and TRBJ1-5, with a tentative D call TRBD1 (6 bases). Germline CDR1 reads ENHRY; CDR2 reads SYGVKD. Trimming stripped 3 bases from V and 5 bases from J, with 14 bases between. This CDR3 contains 15 residues.

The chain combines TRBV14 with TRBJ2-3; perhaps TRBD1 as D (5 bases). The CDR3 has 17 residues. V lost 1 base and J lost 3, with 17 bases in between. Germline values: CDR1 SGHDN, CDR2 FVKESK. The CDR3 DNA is TGTGCCAGCAGCCAAGTAGGGGCGACAGATCTTACAGATACGCAGTATTTT. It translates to CASSQVGATDLTDTQYF.

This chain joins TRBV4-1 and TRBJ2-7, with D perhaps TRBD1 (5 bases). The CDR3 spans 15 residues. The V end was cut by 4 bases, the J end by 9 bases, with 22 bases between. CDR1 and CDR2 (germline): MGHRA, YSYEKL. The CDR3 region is CASSPGHYPGNRQYF. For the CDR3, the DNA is TGCGCCAGCAGCCCAGGACATTATCCTGGAAACCGGCAGTACTTC.

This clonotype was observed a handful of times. The CDR3 DNA is TGTGCCAGCAGTTTAGTGGGGGTCAACACCGGGGAGCTGTTTTTT. It codes for CASSLVGVNTGELFF. The V gene is TRBV27, the J gene TRBJ2-2; D may be TRBD1 or TRBD2 (5 bases each). From germline, CDR1 is MNHEY and CDR2 SMNVEV (reference sequence). Between the trimmed V and J ends, which lost 2 bases and 2 bases, there was a span of 9 bases. The CDR3 covers 15 residues.

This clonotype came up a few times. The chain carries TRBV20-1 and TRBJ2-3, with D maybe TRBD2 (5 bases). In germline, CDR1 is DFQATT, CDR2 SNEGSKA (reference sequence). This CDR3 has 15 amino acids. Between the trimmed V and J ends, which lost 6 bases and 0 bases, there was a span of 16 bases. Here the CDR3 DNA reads TGCAGTGCAACACTAGGGTTCTCTAGCACAGATACGCAGTATTTT. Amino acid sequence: CSATLGFSSTDTQYF.